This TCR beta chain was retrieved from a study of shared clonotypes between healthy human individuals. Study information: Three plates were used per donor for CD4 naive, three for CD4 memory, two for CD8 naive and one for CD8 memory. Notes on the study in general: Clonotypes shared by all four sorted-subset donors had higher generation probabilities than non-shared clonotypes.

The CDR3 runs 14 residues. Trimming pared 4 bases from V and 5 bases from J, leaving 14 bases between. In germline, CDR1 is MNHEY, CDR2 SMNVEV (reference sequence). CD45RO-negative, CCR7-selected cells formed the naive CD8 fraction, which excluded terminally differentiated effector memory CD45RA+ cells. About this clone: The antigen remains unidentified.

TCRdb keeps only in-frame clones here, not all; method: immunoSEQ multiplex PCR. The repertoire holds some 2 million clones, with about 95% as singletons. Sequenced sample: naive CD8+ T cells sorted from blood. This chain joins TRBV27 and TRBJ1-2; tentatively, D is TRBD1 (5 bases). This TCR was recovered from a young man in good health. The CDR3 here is CASSSGRGPYGYTF. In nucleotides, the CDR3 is TGTGCCAGCAGTTCAGGGAGAGGTCCTTATGGCTACACCTTC.